These 8 T cell receptor beta chains share one sample of origin, sequenced in a study of blood T cell repertoires in COVID-19. Assay: immunoSEQ multiplex PCR; the TCRdb copy retains only in-frame clones and omits some. The table shows about 240,000 clones, with 75% to 90% occurring only once. The specimen was PBMCs or T cells enriched from blood (not recorded which). The receptors here all came from a woman aged 40 to 50 with acute COVID-19.

This clone was seen just once. The chain joins TRBV11-3 to TRBJ1-1; the D is unclear. The CDR3 is 12 residues long. Trimming pared 6 bases from V and 5 bases from J, leaving 10 bases between. Germline values: CDR1 SGHNT, CDR2 YENEEA. The CDR3 region has the DNA TGTGCCAGCAGGCGTGGGAGGACTGAAGCTTTCTTT. This sequence encodes CASRRGRTEAFF.

The J gene is TRBJ2-5, the V gene TRBV11-3; 12 nucleotides agree with TRBD2. CDR1 and CDR2 (germline): SGHNT, YENEEA. The CDR3 runs to 17 residues. V dropped 0 bases and J dropped 5; count of bases not matched to a gene: 7. CDR3 sequence reads: CASSLDSASGRGETQYF. In nucleotides, the CDR3 is TGTGCCAGCAGCTTAGATTCGGCTAGCGGGAGGGGGGAGACCCAGTACTTC.

With respect to this clone: Other nucleotide sequences from this sample produce the same CDR3. The chain links TRBV2 to TRBJ2-5; 8 bases fit TRBD2. Germline V gene data show CDR1 as SNHLY and CDR2 as FYNNEI. After removal of 5 bases from V and 2 bases from J, the junction contained 4 bases not matched to a gene. The CDR3 is 14 amino acids. CDR3 bases: TGTGCCAGCAGTCCTACTAGCGGACAAGAGACCCAGTACTTC. Protein sequence: CASSPTSGQETQYF.

The rearrangement joins TRBV7-2 to TRBJ1-2; D unresolved. CDR1 and CDR2 (germline): SGHTA, FQGNSA. Trimming took off 5 bases at V and 0 bases at J, with 10 bases between the two ends. CDR3 length: 14 residues. DNA of the CDR3: TGTGCCAGCAGCCCCTACCCCCCTAACTATGGCTACACCTTC. It yields the protein CASSPYPPNYGYTF.

The gene calls are TRBV9 and TRBJ2-3; D gene unclear. Trimming removed 3 bases at V and 2 bases at J, with 4 bases between. From germline, CDR1 is SGDLS and CDR2 YYNGEE. The CDR3 spans 12 residues. CDR3 sequence reads: CASSANTDTQYF. The CDR3 coding sequence is TGTGCCAGCAGCGCCAACACAGATACGCAGTATTTT.

V and J are TRBV11-3 and TRBJ1-6; D remains ambiguous. This CDR3 has 13 residues. From germline, CDR1 is SGHNT and CDR2 YENEEA. V lost 5 bases and J lost 10, with 12 bases in between. The CDR3 DNA sequence: TGTGCCAGCAGCCGTTCTGTAAGCTCACCCCTCCACTTT. The encoded protein is CASSRSVSSPLHF.

J is TRBJ1-2 and V is TRBV11-3; tentative D call: TRBD1 (6 bases). The germline CDR1 and CDR2 sequences are SGHNT and YENEEA. Trimming left V 3 bases short and J 0 bases short, with 14 bases between. This CDR3 spans 16 amino acids. CDR3 residues: CASSFRQATANYGYTF. In DNA form, the CDR3 reads TGTGCCAGCAGCTTTCGACAGGCTACAGCTAACTATGGCTACACCTTC.

This chain joins TRBV6-2 or TRBV6-3 and TRBJ1-5; 10 bases fit TRBD1. The length of the CDR3 is 15 residues. Losses at the gene ends were 2 bases for V and 2 bases for J; bases not matched to a gene: 0. CDR1 and CDR2 from the germline V gene are MNHEY and SVGEGT. This chain's CDR3 is CASSYDRGRNQPQHF. The CDR3 DNA is TGTGCCAGCAGTTACGACAGGGGGCGCAATCAGCCCCAGCATTTT.